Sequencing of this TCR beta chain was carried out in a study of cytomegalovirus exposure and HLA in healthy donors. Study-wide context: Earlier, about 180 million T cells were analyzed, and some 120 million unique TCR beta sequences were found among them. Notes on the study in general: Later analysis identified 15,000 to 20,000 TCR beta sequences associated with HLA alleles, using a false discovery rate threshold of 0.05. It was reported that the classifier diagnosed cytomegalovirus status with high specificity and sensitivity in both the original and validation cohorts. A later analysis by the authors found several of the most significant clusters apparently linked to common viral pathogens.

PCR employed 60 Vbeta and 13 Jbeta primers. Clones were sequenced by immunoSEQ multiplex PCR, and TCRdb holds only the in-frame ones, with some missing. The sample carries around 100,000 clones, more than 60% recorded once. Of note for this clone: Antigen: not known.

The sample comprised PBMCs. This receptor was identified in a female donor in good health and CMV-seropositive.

The CDR3: CASSLGQGKYF. As DNA, the CDR3 is TGTGCCAGCAGTCTTGGACAGGGCAAGTACTTC. This chain connects TRBV28 to TRBJ2-7, with 8 bases matching TRBD1. Trimming removed 5 bases from V and 11 bases from J; junction bases left unmatched: 5. The CDR3 is 11 amino acids. The germline V gene has CDR1 MDHEN and CDR2 SYDVKM.